These T cell receptor beta chains were read from a single sample in a study of patients and donors after allogeneic stem cell transplantation. MiXCR was run by TCRdb on the RT-PCR reads, yielding one entry per CDR3 protein. This sample carries fewer than 200,000 distinct CDR3 sequences, roughly 31% of them seen once, and the ten largest clones take roughly 3%. Sequencing was done on a sample of blood, either unsorted or a sorted T cell fraction (not recorded which). The receptors come from a human donor who was either an allogeneic HSCT recipient or a stem cell or donor lymphocyte infusion donor (not recorded which). It is not recorded whose cells these are; they may come from a transplant donor. Both conserved end residues are part of each CDR3. A D gene is named only where the DNA matches it firmly. The size field is filled for only some rows; it gives once, few, many or a size class.

d_call,v_call,j_call,clone_size,cdr3_aa,cdr3_nt
TRBD1,TRBV29-1,TRBJ1-4,many,CSVSEGASNEKLFF,TGCAGCGTATCCGAGGGGGCCTCTAATGAAAAACTGTTTTTT
TRBD1,TRBV28,TRBJ1-5,few,CASRSGTGENQPQHF,TGTGCCAGCAGGTCCGGGACAGGGGAGAATCAGCCCCAGCATTTT
.,TRBV6-4,TRBJ1-6,few,CASSERDNSPLHF,TGTGCCAGCAGTGAGAGAGATAATTCACCCCTCCACTTT
.,TRBV11-2,TRBJ1-1,few,CASSLGSLMNTEAFF,TGTGCCAGCAGTTTAGGCTCACTCATGAACACTGAAGCTTTCTTT
.,TRBV4-1,TRBJ1-5,few,CASSQSSNQPQHF,TGCGCCAGCAGCCAAAGCAGTAATCAGCCCCAGCATTTT
.,TRBV6-2/TRBV6-3,TRBJ2-3,.,CASSYDAGTDTQYF,TGTGCCAGCAGTTACGACGCCGGTACAGATACGCAGTATTTT
.,TRBV10-2,TRBJ2-1,.,CASRDSGRETYNEQFF,TGCGCCAGCAGGGACTCGGGCAGGGAAACTTACAATGAGCAGTTCTTC
.,TRBV5-1,TRBJ1-2,.,CASSNQGGYTF,TGCGCCAGCAGCAACCAGGGCGGCTACACCTTC
.,TRBV9,TRBJ1-1,many,CASSVGPGASTEAFF,TGTGCCAGCAGCGTAGGCCCGGGGGCGTCCACTGAAGCTTTCTTT
.,TRBV5-1,TRBJ2-1,.,CARKNPSPKLHEQFF,TGCGCCAGGAAGAACCCGTCGCCTAAGCTTCATGAGCAGTTCTTC
TRBD2,TRBV5-1,TRBJ2-5,.,CASSTGLAGGPETQYF,TGCGCCAGCAGCACGGGACTAGCGGGAGGGCCAGAGACCCAGTACTTC
.,TRBV9,TRBJ2-1,.,CASSDPHMGWSSYNEQFF,TGTGCCAGCAGCGACCCACATATGGGGTGGAGCTCCTACAATGAGCAGTTCTTC
.,TRBV7-8,TRBJ1-1,few,CASSPPSQSTEAFF,TGTGCCAGCAGCCCTCCGTCGCAGAGCACTGAAGCTTTCTTT
.,TRBV9,TRBJ1-3,.,CASSVGAGTTGNTIYF,TGTGCCAGCAGCGTAGGCGCAGGGACAACTGGAAACACCATATATTTT
TRBD1,TRBV2,TRBJ2-5,.,CASSRDRGNEETQYF,TGTGCCAGCAGCCGGGACAGGGGGAATGAAGAGACCCAGTACTTC
TRBD1,TRBV7-2,TRBJ1-5,medium-sized,CASSTGTVSNQPQHF,TGTGCCAGCAGCACCGGGACAGTCTCCAATCAGCCCCAGCATTTT
TRBD1,TRBV5-1,TRBJ2-7,.,CASSLGGQGSEQYF,TGCGCCAGCAGCTTGGGAGGACAGGGATCCGAGCAGTACTTC
.,TRBV20-1,TRBJ2-3,.,CSAREVFGSGDTQYF,TGCAGTGCTAGAGAAGTCTTCGGGAGCGGTGATACGCAGTATTTT
TRBD2,TRBV29-1,TRBJ2-5,.,CSAGLAGAGETQYF,TGCAGCGCTGGTCTAGCGGGAGCCGGGGAGACCCAGTACTTC
.,TRBV6-2/TRBV6-3,TRBJ1-4,many,CASSYRLREKLFF,TGTGCCAGCAGTTACCGACTCCGTGAAAAACTGTTTTTT
.,TRBV28,TRBJ2-3,.,CASSFSSTTYTDTQYF,TGTGCCAGCAGTTTTTCCTCTACGACTTACACAGATACGCAGTATTTT
.,TRBV5-6,TRBJ2-1,.,CASSPLDREEQFF,TGTGCCAGCAGCCCCCTAGACCGGGAGGAGCAGTTCTTC
.,TRBV12-3/TRBV12-4,TRBJ2-1,.,CASNLVLPSYNEQFF,TGTGCCAGCAATCTGGTCCTGCCTTCCTACAATGAGCAGTTCTTC
TRBD1,TRBV2,TRBJ2-7,.,CASSPDREGSEQYF,TGTGCCAGCAGCCCGGACAGGGAAGGGAGCGAGCAGTACTTC
.,TRBV15,TRBJ1-2,.,CATSRQNYGYTF,TGTGCCACCAGCAGACAGAACTATGGCTACACCTTC